The rows below give T cell receptor beta chains drawn from one sample of a study of T cell responses to AZD1222 COVID-19 vaccine. Clones were read by immunoSEQ multiplex PCR, and TCRdb kept only the in-frame ones, dropping some. The sample shows about 130,000 clones, roughly 90% of them seen only once. The specimen was peripheral blood, collected on day 0 of AZD1222 vaccination. The source of these receptors is an adult in good health. The CDR3 runs from the conserved cysteine through the conserved F or W. Each record gives: J gene, D gene, V gene, clone size, CDR3 DNA, CDR3 protein. The D gene is left open where the match is weak. Where a row states a size, it is once, few, many or the class of an expanded clone; other rows omit it.

>TRBJ2-5|NA|TRBV2|NA
TGTGCCAGCGAATGGACTCCCCGGGAGACCCAGTACTTC
CASEWTPRETQYF
>TRBJ2-1|TRBD1|TRBV30|NA
TGTGCCCTAGACAGGGGGTACAATGAGCAGTTCTTC
CALDRGYNEQFF
>TRBJ2-1|NA|TRBV11-2|once
TGTGCCAGCAGCTTAGAGGGCCCCCCCTACAATGAGCAGTTCTTC
CASSLEGPPYNEQFF
>TRBJ2-7|TRBD1|TRBV13|NA
TGTGCCAGCAGCCGCAGGGGGCCTGGGTTCGAGCAGTACTTC
CASSRRGPGFEQYF
>TRBJ2-1|NA|TRBV4-2|NA
TGTGCCAGCAGCCAAGACGTAGCAGACTACAATGAGCAGTTCTTC
CASSQDVADYNEQFF
>TRBJ1-2|NA|TRBV9|NA
TGTGCCAGCAGCGTAGACAGGAACTATGGCTACACCTTC
CASSVDRNYGYTF
>TRBJ1-1|NA|TRBV14|NA
TGTGCCAGCAGCCAGGGTAGGACTGAAGCTTTCTTT
CASSQGRTEAFF
>TRBJ1-1|TRBD1|TRBV5-8|NA
TGTGCCAGCAGCACCCGACAGGGGCTTGAAGCTTTCTTT
CASSTRQGLEAFF
>TRBJ1-4|NA|TRBV7-2|NA
TGTGCCAGCAGCTATCTATCGGGGGTCGGTGAAAAACTGTTTTTT
CASSYLSGVGEKLFF
>TRBJ2-1|TRBD2|TRBV4-3|NA
TGCGCCAGCAGCCAAGATATCGAGCGGGGGGACAATGAGCAGTTCTTC
CASSQDIERGDNEQFF
>TRBJ2-7|TRBD1|TRBV28|NA
TGTGCCAGCAGCCCGGGACAGACATACGAGCAGTACTTC
CASSPGQTYEQYF
>TRBJ1-2|NA|TRBV6-5|NA
TGTGCCACTACGACAGGTACCCATGGCTACACCTTC
CATTTGTHGYTF
>TRBJ2-7|NA|TRBV28|NA
TGTGCCAGCAGTCGTTATCGGGAGCAGTACTTC
CASSRYREQYF
>TRBJ1-5|TRBD1|TRBV12-3/TRBV12-4|once
TGTGCCAGCAGTCGGACAGGGACTCAGCCCCAGCATTTT
CASSRTGTQPQHF
>TRBJ1-6|NA|TRBV19|NA
TGTGCCAGTAGTATAAGTCGCCAGTATAATTCACCCCTCCACTTT
CASSISRQYNSPLHF
>TRBJ2-3|TRBD2|TRBV18|NA
TGTGCCAGCTCAGGGCTGACTAGCGGGGGATCTACAGATACGCAGTATTTT
CASSGLTSGGSTDTQYF
>TRBJ2-7|TRBD2|TRBV9|once
TGTGCCAGCAGCGTCGGACTAGACGGCTACGAGCAGTACTTC
CASSVGLDGYEQYF
>TRBJ1-2|NA|TRBV4-3|NA
TGCGCCAGCAGCCAAGGTAACAGATATGGCTACACCTTC
CASSQGNRYGYTF
>TRBJ2-2|NA|TRBV4-3|once
TGCGCCAGCAGCCCGGCATCCGGGGGCACCAGGGAGCTGTTTTTT
CASSPASGGTRELFF
>TRBJ1-2|NA|TRBV4-1|NA
TGCGCCAGCAGGGTGAGTTTTCGGGAGATGGAGGGCTACACCTTC
CASRVSFREMEGYTF
>TRBJ1-5|NA|TRBV2|once
TGTGCCAGCAGTGGGACACAACTTAGCAATCAGCCCCAGCATTTT
CASSGTQLSNQPQHF
>TRBJ1-4|NA|TRBV28|NA
TGTGCCAGCAGTTTAGGTGGTTCTAGCGAAAAACTGTTTTTT
CASSLGGSSEKLFF
>TRBJ1-1|NA|TRBV24-1|NA
TGTGCCACCAGTGTATCAGGGAAGAACACTGAAGCTTTCTTT
CATSVSGKNTEAFF
>TRBJ2-1|NA|TRBV4-1|once
TGCGCCAGCAGCCAAGACGCCACGCAGAATGAGCAGTTCTTC
CASSQDATQNEQFF
>TRBJ2-7|TRBD1|TRBV27|NA
TGTGCCAGCAGTCCCCGGGACAGGGGTTCCTACGAGCAGTACTTC
CASSPRDRGSYEQYF